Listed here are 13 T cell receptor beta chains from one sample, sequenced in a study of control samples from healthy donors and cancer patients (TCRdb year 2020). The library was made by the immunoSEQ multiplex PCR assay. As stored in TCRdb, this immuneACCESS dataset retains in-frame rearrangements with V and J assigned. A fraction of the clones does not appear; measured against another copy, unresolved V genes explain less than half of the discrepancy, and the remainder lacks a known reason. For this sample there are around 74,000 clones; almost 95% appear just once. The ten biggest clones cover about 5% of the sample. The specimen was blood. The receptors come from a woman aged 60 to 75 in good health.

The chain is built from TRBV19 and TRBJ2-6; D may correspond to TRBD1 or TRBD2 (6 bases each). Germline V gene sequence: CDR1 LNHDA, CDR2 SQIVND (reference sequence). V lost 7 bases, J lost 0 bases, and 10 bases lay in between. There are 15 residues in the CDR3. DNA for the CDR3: TGTGCCAGTAAGGGGGGACGCTCTGGGGCCAACGTCCTGACTTTC. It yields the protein CASKGGRSGANVLTF.

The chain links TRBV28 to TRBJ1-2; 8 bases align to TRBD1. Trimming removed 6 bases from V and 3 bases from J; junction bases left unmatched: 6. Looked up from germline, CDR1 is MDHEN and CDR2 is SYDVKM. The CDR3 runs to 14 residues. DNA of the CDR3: TGTGCCAGCAGGGTACAGGGGGGCGACTATGGCTACACCTTC. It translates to CASRVQGGDYGYTF.

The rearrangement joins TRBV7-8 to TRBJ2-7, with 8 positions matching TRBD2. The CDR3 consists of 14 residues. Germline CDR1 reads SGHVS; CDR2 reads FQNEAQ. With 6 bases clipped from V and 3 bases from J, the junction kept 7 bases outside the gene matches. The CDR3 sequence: CASSPGLVNYEQYF. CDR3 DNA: TGTGCCAGCAGTCCGGGACTAGTGAACTACGAGCAGTACTTC.

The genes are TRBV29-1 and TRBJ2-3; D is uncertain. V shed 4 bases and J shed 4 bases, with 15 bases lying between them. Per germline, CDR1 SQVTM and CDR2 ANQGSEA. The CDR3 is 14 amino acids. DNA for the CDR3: TGCAGCGTTGTAGGTTATGGTATGGCAGATACGCAGTATTTT. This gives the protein CSVVGYGMADTQYF.

Written as DNA, the CDR3 is TGCGCCAGCAGCCAAGAAAGGTGGACAGGCCGAAGAAGTGAAGTCGGGGAGCTGTTTTTT. The encoded protein is CASSQERWTGRRSEVGELFF. This sequence joins TRBV4-3 and TRBJ2-2; 7 bases agree with TRBD1. With V trimmed by 0 bases and J by 7 bases, 20 bases remained unmatched. The germline V gene encodes CDR1 LGHNA and CDR2 YSLEER. The CDR3 length is 20 residues.

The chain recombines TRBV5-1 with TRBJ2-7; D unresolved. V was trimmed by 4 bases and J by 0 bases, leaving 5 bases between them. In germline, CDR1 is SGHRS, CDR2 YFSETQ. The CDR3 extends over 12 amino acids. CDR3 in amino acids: CASSLNSYEQYF. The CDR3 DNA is TGCGCCAGCAGCCTAAACTCCTACGAGCAGTACTTC.

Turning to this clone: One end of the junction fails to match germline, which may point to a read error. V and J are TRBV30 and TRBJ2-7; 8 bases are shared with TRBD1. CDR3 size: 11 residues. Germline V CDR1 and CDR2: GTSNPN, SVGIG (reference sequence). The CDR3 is CAWALRDRPFF. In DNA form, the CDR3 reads TGTGCCTGGGCCCTTCGGGACAGGCCCTTCTTC.

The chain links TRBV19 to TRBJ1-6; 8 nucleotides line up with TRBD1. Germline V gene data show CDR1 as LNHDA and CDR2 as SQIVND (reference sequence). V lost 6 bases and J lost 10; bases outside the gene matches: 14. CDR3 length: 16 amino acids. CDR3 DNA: TGTGCCAGTAGCCGGGACAGGACCCCCAGTGGGTCACCCCTCCACTTT. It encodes CASSRDRTPSGSPLHF.

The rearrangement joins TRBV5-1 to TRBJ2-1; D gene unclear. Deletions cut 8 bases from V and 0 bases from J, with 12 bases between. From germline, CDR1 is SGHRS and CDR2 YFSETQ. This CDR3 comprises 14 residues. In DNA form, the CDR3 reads TGCGCCAGTAGGCCCCCGAGCTCCTACAATGAGCAGTTCTTC. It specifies CASRPPSSYNEQFF.

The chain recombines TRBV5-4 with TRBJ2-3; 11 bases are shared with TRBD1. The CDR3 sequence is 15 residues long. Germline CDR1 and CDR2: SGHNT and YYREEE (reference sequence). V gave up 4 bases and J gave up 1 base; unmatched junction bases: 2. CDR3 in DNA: TGTGCCAGCAGCCAGGACAGGGGGCGCACAGATACGCAGTATTTT. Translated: CASSQDRGRTDTQYF. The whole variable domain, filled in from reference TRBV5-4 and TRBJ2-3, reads ETGVTQSPTHLIKTRGQQVTLRCSSQSGHNTVSWYQQALGQGPQFIFQYYREEENGRGNFPPRFSGLQFPNYSSELNVNALELDDSALYLCASSQDRGRTDTQYFGPGTRLTVL.

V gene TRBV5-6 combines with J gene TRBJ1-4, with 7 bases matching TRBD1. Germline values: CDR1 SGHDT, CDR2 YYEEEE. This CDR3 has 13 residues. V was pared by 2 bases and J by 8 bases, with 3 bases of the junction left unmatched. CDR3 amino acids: CASSFQDREKLFF. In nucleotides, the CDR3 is TGTGCCAGCAGCTTTCAGGACAGGGAAAAACTGTTTTTT. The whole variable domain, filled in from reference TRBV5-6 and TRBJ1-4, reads DAGVTQSPTHLIKTRGQQVTLRCSPKSGHDTVSWYQQALGQGPQFIFQYYEEEERQRGNFPDRFSGHQFPNYSSELNVNALLLGDSALYLCASSFQDREKLFFGSGTQLSVL.

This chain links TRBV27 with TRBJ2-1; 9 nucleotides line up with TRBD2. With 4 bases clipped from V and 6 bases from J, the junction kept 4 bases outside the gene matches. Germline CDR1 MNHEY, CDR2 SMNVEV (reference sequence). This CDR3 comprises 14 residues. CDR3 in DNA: TGTGCCAGCAGTTGGGGCGGGAGGGCCAATGAGCAGTTCTTC. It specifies CASSWGGRANEQFF.

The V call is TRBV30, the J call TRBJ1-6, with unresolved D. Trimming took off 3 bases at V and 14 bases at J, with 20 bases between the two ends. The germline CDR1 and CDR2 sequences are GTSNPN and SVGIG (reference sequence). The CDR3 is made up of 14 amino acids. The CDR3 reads CAWRRVAYNSALHF. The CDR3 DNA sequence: TGTGCCTGGAGGAGGGTCGCATATAATTCGGCCCTCCACTTT.